The 27 T cell receptor beta chains reported below all come from one sample, sequenced in a study of control samples from healthy donors and cancer patients. Some clones are missing from TCRdb's copy, which holds only in-frame ones; the method was immunoSEQ multiplex PCR. The sample gives about 230,000 clones, more than 65% of which show up once; about an eighth is in the top ten. The specimen was PBMCs. The source is a woman in her fifties or sixties with lung cancer.

The CDR3 region is CASSQTSGGTYEQYF. The CDR3 nucleotides are TGTGCCAGCAGCCAAACTAGCGGGGGTACCTACGAGCAGTACTTC. The V and J genes are TRBV3-1 (or the pseudogene TRBV3-2) and TRBJ2-7; 11 positions agree with TRBD2. V lost 2 bases to trimming and J lost 2 bases; unmatched junction nucleotides: 2. The V gene's germline CDR1 is LGHDT and CDR2 YNNKEL (reference sequence). This CDR3 is built from 15 residues.

This rearrangement joins TRBV2 to TRBJ2-1, with D possibly called TRBD1 or TRBD2 (5 bases each). The V gene's germline CDR1 is SNHLY and CDR2 FYNNEI. The CDR3 runs 15 residues. Trimming stripped 2 bases from V and 0 bases from J, with 8 bases between. CDR3 nucleotide sequence: TGTGCCAGCAGTGAACGTGGGGGCTCCTACAATGAGCAGTTCTTC. Protein sequence: CASSERGGSYNEQFF.

The chain joins TRBV6-5 to TRBJ1-1; tentatively, D is TRBD1 (5 bases). Trimming shortened V by 2 bases and J by 3 bases, and 10 bases separated the two germline ends. Germline V lookup: CDR1 MNHEY, CDR2 SVGAGI. This CDR3 has 14 amino acids. CDR3 in amino acids: CASSYGGGYTEAFF. The CDR3 nucleotides are TGTGCCAGCAGTTACGGGGGGGGGTACACTGAAGCTTTCTTT.

In the case of this clone: The sample carries other DNA sequences with the same CDR3. The chain couples TRBV3-1 (or the pseudogene TRBV3-2) to TRBJ2-6; 9 nucleotides align to TRBD1. This CDR3 is 15 amino acids long. Trimming removed 7 bases from V and 4 bases from J; junction bases left unmatched: 5. Germline-derived CDR1 and CDR2 are LGHDT and YNNKEL (reference sequence). The CDR3 spells CASKQGAGGANVLTF. The DNA of the CDR3 is TGTGCCAGCAAACAGGGGGCGGGGGGGGCCAACGTCCTGACTTTC.

This CDR3 is CASSLAGGSNGGQETQYF. As DNA, the CDR3 is TGCGCCAGCAGCTTGGCCGGGGGAAGTAACGGTGGGCAAGAGACCCAGTACTTC. The chain carries TRBV5-1 and TRBJ2-5, with D perhaps TRBD2 (6 bases). CDR1 is SGHRS, CDR2 YFSETQ, per germline. Trimming removed 0 bases from V and 2 bases from J, with 20 bases in between. The CDR3 is 18 residues long.

J is TRBJ1-2 and V is TRBV4-1; the match to TRBD1 covers 10 bases. Looked up from germline, CDR1 is MGHRA and CDR2 is YSYEKL. The CDR3 is 16 residues long. V was pared by 1 base and J by 6 bases, with 8 bases of the junction left unmatched. The CDR3 here is CASSQGRTGGRHGYTF. The CDR3 bases are TGCGCCAGCAGCCAAGGAAGGACAGGGGGGCGGCATGGCTACACCTTC.

This CDR3 reads CASSQGQGYGYTF. CDR3 nucleotides: TGTGCCAGCAGCCAAGGACAGGGCTATGGCTACACCTTC. The chain joins TRBV14 to TRBJ1-2, with 7 bases lining up with TRBD1. This CDR3 is 13 amino acids long. CDR1 is SGHDN and CDR2 is FVKESK in the germline V gene. Trimming took 1 base from V and 4 from J; bases not matched to a gene: 0.

The chain recombines TRBV5-1 with TRBJ2-3; 9 nucleotides line up with TRBD2. The CDR3 spans 16 residues. Per the germline V gene, CDR1 is SGHRS and CDR2 is YFSETQ. V shed 4 bases and J 8 bases; nucleotides not matched to a gene: 14. The CDR3 spells CASSPRTSETVATQYF. CDR3 DNA sequence: TGCGCCAGCAGCCCTAGGACTAGCGAGACGGTAGCTACGCAGTATTTT.

The rearrangement links TRBV6-5 to TRBJ1-2; tentatively, D is TRBD1 (5 bases). Germline V lookup: CDR1 MNHEY, CDR2 SVGAGI. Trimming left V 4 bases short and J 3 bases short, with 18 bases between. The CDR3 covers 16 residues. Here the CDR3 DNA reads TGTGCCAGCAGTTCAGGGCAGTACCTCGGGGACTATGGCTACACCTTC. This codes for CASSSGQYLGDYGYTF.

V gene TRBV12-5 combines with J gene TRBJ1-1; maybe TRBD1 (5 bases). V lost 5 bases, J lost 4 bases, and 17 bases lay in between. Germline V gene data show CDR1 as LGHNT and CDR2 as FRNRAP. The CDR3 runs to 15 residues. Here the CDR3 reads CASGRTTGRATEAFF. CDR3 DNA sequence: TGTGCTAGTGGTCGAACGACGGGGCGGGCCACTGAAGCTTTCTTT.

V usage is TRBV3-1 (or the pseudogene TRBV3-2) and J usage is TRBJ2-3; the match to TRBD2 covers 8 bases. The CDR3 runs 15 residues. The junction had 7 bases not matched to a gene; V was cut back by 4 bases and J by 4 bases. Germline CDR1 reads LGHDT; CDR2 reads YNNKEL (reference sequence). The CDR3 loop reads CASSPYGGASDTQYF. The CDR3, as DNA: TGTGCCAGCAGCCCTTACGGGGGGGCTTCAGATACGCAGTATTTT.

This rearrangement joins TRBV7-3 to TRBJ2-1; D gene unclear. The CDR3 runs 13 residues. With 5 bases removed from V and 10 bases from J, the gap between germline ends came to 15 bases. Germline V gene lookup returns CDR1 SGHTA and CDR2 FQGTGA. DNA of the CDR3: TGTGCCAGCAGCCAAGGATCGGGCTTGGAGCAGTTCTTC. Protein: CASSQGSGLEQFF.

The CDR3 spells CASSFGTGNTIYF. CDR3 nucleotides: TGTGCCAGCAGCTTTGGAACTGGAAACACCATATATTTT. The rearrangement uses TRBV7-6 and TRBJ1-3; D not certain. The germline V and J ends were trimmed by 3 bases and 2 bases, with 5 bases remaining between them. The germline V gene encodes CDR1 SGHVS and CDR2 FNYEAQ. The CDR3 extends over 13 amino acids.

The chain combines TRBV7-9 with TRBJ1-2; 8 bases agree with TRBD1. The germline gives CDR1 SEHNR, CDR2 FQNEAQ (reference sequence). The CDR3 runs to 16 residues. V shed 4 bases, J shed 8 bases, and the junction held 15 bases outside the gene matches. Written as DNA, the CDR3 is TGTGCCAGCAGCTCCTCGGGAGGACAGGGAAATTACGGCTACACCTTC. Its protein is CASSSSGGQGNYGYTF.

This sequence joins TRBV5-1 and TRBJ2-4; TRBD1 agrees at 10 bases. Trimming cost V 4 bases and J 5 bases; bases outside gene matches: 3. Germline CDR1 is SGHRS and CDR2 is YFSETQ. This CDR3 has 14 amino acids. The CDR3 loop reads CASSLGTGENIQYF. The CDR3 DNA is TGCGCCAGCAGCCTTGGGACAGGGGAAAACATTCAGTACTTC. Together with reference TRBV5-1 and TRBJ2-4, the CDR3 gives the full variable domain: KAGVTQTPRYLIKTRGQQVTLSCSPISGHRSVSWYQQTPGQGLQFLFEYFSETQRNKGNFPGRFSGRQFSNSRSEMNVSTLELGDSALYLCASSLGTGENIQYFGAGTRLSVL.

The chain combines TRBV27 with TRBJ2-4; D is ambiguous. The V end lost 6 bases, the J end lost 11 bases, and 20 bases lay between the germline ends. The CDR3 has 14 amino acids. The germline V gene has CDR1 MNHEY and CDR2 SMNVEV (reference sequence). The DNA of the CDR3 is TGTGCCAGCAGCCCCTCCAGAGGAACAGCCTTTCAGTACTTC. This encodes CASSPSRGTAFQYF.

V is TRBV18 and J is TRBJ2-1; 11 nucleotides align to TRBD2. J was trimmed by 4 bases and V by 2 bases; bases with no gene match: 7. The CDR3 has 17 residues. Germline V gene sequence: CDR1 KGHSH, CDR2 LQKENI. The chain's CDR3 is CASSPNLAGGSYNEQFF. Written as DNA, the CDR3 is TGTGCCAGCTCACCAAATCTAGCGGGAGGATCGTACAATGAGCAGTTCTTC.

V and J are TRBV15 and TRBJ2-5, with D perhaps given as TRBD1 or TRBD2 (5 bases each). This CDR3 is built from 16 residues. From germline, CDR1 is LNHNV and CDR2 YYDKDF (reference sequence). V dropped 0 bases and J dropped 1 base, with 12 bases sitting between them. The CDR3 coding sequence is TGTGCCACCAGCAGAGAGGGACCCGGCGCCCAAGAGACCCAGTACTTC. It specifies CATSREGPGAQETQYF.

In this sample, this clone turned up a few times. V is TRBV9 and J is TRBJ2-7, with a weak D call TRBD2 (6 bases). The CDR3 totals 16 residues. The germline V and J ends were trimmed by 2 bases and 0 bases, with 15 bases remaining between them. The germline CDR1 and CDR2 sequences are SGDLS and YYNGEE. The CDR3 sequence is CASSVAGGTDSYEQYF. DNA for the CDR3: TGTGCCAGCAGCGTCGCTGGGGGGACCGACTCCTACGAGCAGTACTTC.

The sample holds a few counts of this clone. Within the sample, other DNA sequences also encode this same CDR3. The gene calls are TRBV18 and TRBJ2-5, with D perhaps matching TRBD2 (6 bases). The CDR3 runs to 13 residues. The V end lost 0 bases, the J end lost 4 bases, and 6 bases lay between the germline ends. The germline CDR1 and CDR2 sequences are KGHSH and LQKENI. Here the CDR3 DNA reads TGTGCCAGCTCACCACCGGGAGGAGAGACCCAGTACTTC. It specifies CASSPPGGETQYF.

V gene TRBV7-2 combines with J gene TRBJ2-5; possibly TRBD1 for D (5 bases). CDR3 length equals 14 residues. The V end lost 5 bases, the J end lost 5 bases, and 15 bases lay between the germline ends. CDR1 SGHTA and CDR2 FQGNSA come from the germline V gene. Here the CDR3 DNA reads TGTGCCAGCAGCGGGGCCGCCCTAGGGGAGACCCAGTACTTC. Protein product: CASSGAALGETQYF.

This clone was found once. The chain joins TRBV6-6 to TRBJ1-1; unclear D gene. This CDR3 spans 11 amino acids. Trimming took off 5 bases at V and 7 bases at J, with 8 bases between the two ends. Per germline, CDR1 MNHNY and CDR2 SVGAGI (reference sequence). The CDR3 spells CASSPFDEAFF. As DNA, the CDR3 is TGTGCCAGCAGTCCATTCGATGAAGCTTTCTTT.

Only a few counts were recorded for this clone. The V call is TRBV5-1, the J call TRBJ2-3; TRBD2 is a possible D gene (6 bases). V shed 0 bases and J shed 1 base, with 9 bases lying between them. Germline CDR1 and CDR2: SGHRS and YFSETQ. CDR3 length equals 15 residues. The CDR3 spells CASSLGAGRTDTQYF. CDR3 bases: TGCGCCAGCAGCTTGGGGGCGGGACGCACAGATACGCAGTATTTT.

The chain uses TRBV28 and TRBJ1-4; no firm D call. Germline V gives CDR1 MDHEN, CDR2 SYDVKM. The CDR3 runs to 14 residues. Deletions cut 5 bases from V and 7 bases from J, with 14 bases between. The chain's CDR3 is CASSLSGVGEKLFF. CDR3 in DNA: TGTGCCAGCAGTCTGTCTGGGGTCGGTGAAAAACTGTTTTTT. Full variable domain (outside the CDR3, taken from reference TRBV28 and TRBJ1-4): DVKVTQSSRYLVKRTGEKVFLECVQDMDHENMFWYRQDPGLGLRLIYFSYDVKMKEKGDIPEGYSVSREKKERFSLILESASTNQTSMYLCASSLSGVGEKLFFGSGTQLSVL.

The V call is TRBV5-4, the J call TRBJ2-3, with D unclear. V was pared by 3 bases and J by 1 base, with 9 bases between. CDR1 SGHNT and CDR2 YYREEE come from the germline V gene (reference sequence). The CDR3 is made up of 14 amino acids. CDR3: CASSSSLGTDTQYF. As DNA, the CDR3 is TGTGCCAGCAGCTCCTCGCTCGGCACAGATACGCAGTATTTT.

This clone showed up just a few times. The chain is built from TRBV6-1 and TRBJ2-3; possible D gene TRBD1, 5 bases. The V end was cut by 2 bases, the J end by 0 bases, with 12 bases between. Germline assignment: CDR1 MNHNS and CDR2 SASEGT. The CDR3 spans 16 residues. The CDR3 DNA sequence: TGTGCCAGCAGTGAACAGGGCAGCTCTAGCACAGATACGCAGTATTTT. Amino acids: CASSEQGSSSTDTQYF.

The CDR3: CASSAQGPQHF. The CDR3 DNA is TGTGCCAGTAGTGCCCAGGGGCCCCAGCATTTT. The rearrangement uses TRBV19 and TRBJ1-5, with D perhaps TRBD1 (5 bases). The CDR3 is 11 residues long. V shed 5 bases and J shed 9 bases, with 8 bases lying between them. Germline V lookup: CDR1 LNHDA, CDR2 SQIVND (reference sequence). Full variable domain (rest looked up from reference TRBV19 and TRBJ1-5): DGGITQSPKYLFRKEGQNVTLSCEQNLNHDAMYWYRQDPGQGLRLIYYSQIVNDFQKGDIAEGYSVSREKKESFPLTVTSAQKNPTAFYLCASSAQGPQHFGDGTRLSIL.